This T cell receptor beta chain was identified in a study of T cells after yellow fever vaccination. This clonotype was observed a few times. A universal primer site and UMIs were added as TCR cDNA was made by 5'RACE template switching. TCRdb re-analysed the 5' RACE reads in MiXCR, keeping a single row per CDR3 protein. The data hold about 400,000 distinct CDR3 sequences, with around 6.5% observed a single time. CDR1 LGHNA and CDR2 YNFKEQ come from the germline V gene. The trim removed 1 base at V and 4 bases at J, leaving 4 bases unmatched. The CDR3 contains 15 residues. This specimen was PBMCs, taken 5 days after the yellow fever booster vaccination. The chain has TRBV4-2 and TRBJ2-5; TRBD2 matches at 9 bases. The receptor comes from a man under 40 who received the YFV17D yellow fever vaccine. CDR3 sequence (DNA): TGTGCCAGCAGCCAAGGGCGTAGCGGGAGAGAGACCCAGTACTTC. It encodes CASSQGRSGRETQYF.